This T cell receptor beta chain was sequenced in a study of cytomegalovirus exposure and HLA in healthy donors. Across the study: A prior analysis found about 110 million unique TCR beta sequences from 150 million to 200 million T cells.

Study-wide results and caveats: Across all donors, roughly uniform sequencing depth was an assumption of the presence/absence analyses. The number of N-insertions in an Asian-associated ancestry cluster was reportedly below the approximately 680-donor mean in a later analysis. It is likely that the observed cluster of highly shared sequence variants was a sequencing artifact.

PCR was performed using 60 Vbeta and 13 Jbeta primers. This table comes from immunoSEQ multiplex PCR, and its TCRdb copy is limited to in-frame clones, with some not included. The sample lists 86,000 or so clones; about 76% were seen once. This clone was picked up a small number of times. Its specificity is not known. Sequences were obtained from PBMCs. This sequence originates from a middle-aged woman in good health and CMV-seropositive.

The DNA for the CDR3 is TGTGCCAGCACCCAGGGGGAGGACACTGAAGCTTTCTTT. Its translation: CASTQGEDTEAFF. The rearrangement uses TRBV2 and TRBJ1-1; TRBD1 aligns across 7 bases. There are 13 residues in the CDR3. The V and J ends lost 7 bases and 3 bases, in that order; junction bases with no gene match: 5. The V gene's germline CDR1 is SNHLY and CDR2 FYNNEI.